This entry concerns a single TCR beta chain. Reverse transcription of extracted RNA yielded cDNA, which provided the sequencing template. Method: immunoSEQ multiplex PCR; TCRdb's copy keeps in-frame clones and lacks some. The sample has over 85,000 clones, more than 55% seen once. The V and J ends lost 4 bases and 4 bases, in that order; junction bases with no gene match: 9. CDR1 and CDR2 from the germline V gene are SGDLS and YYNGEE. The CDR3 length is 16 residues. The data belong to a study of CD8+ T cells in alopecia areata. Study details: Scoring of treated patients' severity used the percentage of affected scalp area.

Treatment noted: oral pan-JAK inhibitor, 5-10 mg twice daily. CD4+ and CD8+ T cells were sorted from PBMCs. The sequenced sample was CD8+ T cells sorted from blood, obtained at week 4, from a patient treated with tofacitinib. This clonotype was obtained from a human donor with alopecia areata. The V gene is TRBV9, the J gene TRBJ2-1; the match to TRBD2 covers 9 bases. CDR3 nucleotides: TGTGCCAGCAGCACGACGACTAGCGGCCGATACAATGAGCAGTTCTTC. Residues: CASSTTTSGRYNEQFF.